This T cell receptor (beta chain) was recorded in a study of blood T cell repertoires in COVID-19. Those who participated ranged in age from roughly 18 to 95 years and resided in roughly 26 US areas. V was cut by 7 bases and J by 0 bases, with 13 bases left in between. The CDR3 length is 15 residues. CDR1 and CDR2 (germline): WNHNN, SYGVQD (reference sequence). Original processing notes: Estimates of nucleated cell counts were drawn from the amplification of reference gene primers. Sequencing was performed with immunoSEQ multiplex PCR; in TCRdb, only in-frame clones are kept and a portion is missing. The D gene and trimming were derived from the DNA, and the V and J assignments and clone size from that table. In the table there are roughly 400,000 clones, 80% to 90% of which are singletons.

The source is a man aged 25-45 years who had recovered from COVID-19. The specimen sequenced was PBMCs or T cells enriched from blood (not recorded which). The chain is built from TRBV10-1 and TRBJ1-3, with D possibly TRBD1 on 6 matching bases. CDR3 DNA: TGCGCCAGCACCGATGGACAGTCCTCTGGAAACACCATATATTTT. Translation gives CASTDGQSSGNTIYF.